These 26 T cell receptor beta chains originate from one sample sequenced in a study of blood T cell repertoires in COVID-19. Using immunoSEQ multiplex PCR, the repertoire was profiled, and TCRdb retains in-frame clones only, with some absent. The sample has roughly 150,000 clones; roughly 80% are singletons. The specimen was peripheral blood. The receptors were gathered from a woman aged 80 or over with acute or convalescent COVID-19.

The chain uses TRBV10-1 and TRBJ2-7; D is perhaps TRBD1 (5 bases). V was shortened by 0 bases and J by 3 bases, with 12 bases between the two germline ends. CDR1 is WNHNN and CDR2 is SYGVQD in the germline V gene (reference sequence). The CDR3 has 15 residues. For the CDR3, the DNA is TGCGCCAGCAGTGAGTCAGGGGCCCCCTACTACGAGCAGTACTTC. It specifies CASSESGAPYYEQYF.

The V call is TRBV7-9, the J call TRBJ1-1; TRBD1 matches at 8 bases. In germline, CDR1 is SEHNR, CDR2 FQNEAQ (reference sequence). The V and J ends lost 3 bases and 1 base, in that order; junction bases with no gene match: 4. The CDR3 has 15 amino acids. The CDR3 DNA sequence: TGTGCCAGCAGCTTGCGACAGGGGCCGAACACTGAAGCTTTCTTT. Amino acid sequence: CASSLRQGPNTEAFF.

V and J are TRBV12-2 and TRBJ2-4; TRBD1, the table's D call, lacks a check against the DNA. TRBV12-2 is flagged as a pseudogene. The CDR3 runs to 18 residues. DNA of the CDR3: TGTGCAAGTCGCTTAGAGGTCGACAGGTTCGTAGCCAAAAACATTCAGTACTTC. Protein: CASRLEVDRFVAKNIQYF.

The rearrangement joins TRBV25-1 to TRBJ2-7, with 13 nucleotides matching TRBD2. CDR1 and CDR2 from the germline V gene are MGHDK and SYGVNS. V shed 7 bases, J shed 2 bases, and the junction held 5 bases outside the gene matches. The CDR3 is 15 residues long. CDR3 sequence: CASTATSGGAYEQYF. The CDR3 nucleotides read TGTGCCAGCACTGCTACTAGCGGGGGGGCCTACGAGCAGTACTTC.

The gene calls are TRBV7-9 and TRBJ1-5, with 10 bases lining up with TRBD1. J lost 5 bases, V lost 5 bases, and 3 bases had no gene match. The CDR3 consists of 14 residues. Germline lookup yields CDR1 SEHNR and CDR2 FQNEAQ (reference sequence). The CDR3 loop reads CASSVGTGDQPQHF. In DNA, the CDR3 is TGTGCCAGCAGCGTAGGGACAGGGGATCAGCCCCAGCATTTT.

The chain joins TRBV6-2 or TRBV6-3 to TRBJ1-6; a weak D match, TRBD1 (6 bases). The CDR3 spans 14 residues. Trimming removed 5 bases from V and 9 bases from J, with 14 bases in between. Germline V gene data show CDR1 as MNHEY and CDR2 as SVGEGT. For the CDR3, the DNA is TGTGCCAGCAGTCGACAGGCAACGGGTTCACCCCTCCACTTT. Encoded protein: CASSRQATGSPLHF.

The chain recombines TRBV6-5 with TRBJ1-4, with D tentatively TRBD1 (6 bases). The CDR3 length is 13 residues. Germline V gene sequence: CDR1 MNHEY, CDR2 SVGAGI. V dropped 7 bases and J dropped 10 bases, with 16 bases sitting between them. The CDR3 loop reads CASNEQGIGKLFF. CDR3 DNA sequence: TGTGCCAGCAACGAACAGGGCATAGGAAAACTGTTTTTT.

The rearrangement links TRBV6-5 to TRBJ1-6, with TRBD1 matching over 10 bases. Germline-derived CDR1 and CDR2 are MNHEY and SVGAGI. The CDR3 loop spans 14 amino acids. J was trimmed by 7 bases and V by 6 bases; bases with no gene match: 3. The CDR3 is CASSWGQGNSPLHF. Here the CDR3 DNA reads TGTGCCAGCAGCTGGGGACAGGGGAATTCACCCCTCCACTTT.

As regards this clone: The sample has other DNA sequences that encode this CDR3 too. This rearrangement joins TRBV5-1 to TRBJ2-3; D uncertain. Germline values: CDR1 SGHRS, CDR2 YFSETQ. The V gene lost 0 bases and the J gene lost 0 bases, with 5 bases spanning the gap. The CDR3 extends over 14 amino acids. DNA of the CDR3: TGCGCCAGCAGCTTGGCGGGTAGCACAGATACGCAGTATTTT. Its translation is CASSLAGSTDTQYF.

This clone showed up just a few times. The V call is TRBV7-8, the J call TRBJ2-6; 8 nucleotides align to TRBD1. CDR1 SGHVS and CDR2 FQNEAQ come from the germline V gene. Losses at the gene ends were 5 bases for V and 2 bases for J; bases not matched to a gene: 5. CDR3 size: 16 residues. The CDR3 reads CASSTWTGPGANVLTF. Written as DNA, the CDR3 is TGTGCCAGCAGCACCTGGACAGGGCCTGGGGCCAACGTCCTGACTTTC.

This chain uses TRBV12-3 or TRBV12-4 with TRBJ2-4, with D possibly being TRBD1 (6 bases). The germline V and J ends were trimmed by 6 bases and 10 bases, with 16 bases remaining between them. This CDR3 spans 13 amino acids. The CDR3 coding sequence is TGTGCCAGCAGCCAGGGGAATTTGGGAATTCAGTACTTC. Protein sequence: CASSQGNLGIQYF.

V gene TRBV5-1 combines with J gene TRBJ1-4; D is undetermined. Germline lookup yields CDR1 SGHRS and CDR2 YFSETQ. The CDR3 is made up of 13 amino acids. Trimming removed 4 bases at V and 6 bases at J, with 10 bases between. This CDR3 reads CASSPLVDEKLFF. The DNA of the CDR3 is TGCGCCAGCAGCCCATTGGTAGATGAAAAACTGTTTTTT.

This clone was found a few times. The chain links TRBV3-1 (or the pseudogene TRBV3-2) to TRBJ1-6, with 11 bases fitting TRBD1. Losses at the gene ends were 4 bases for V and 9 bases for J; bases not matched to a gene: 5. The CDR3 runs to 15 residues. Germline CDR1 and CDR2: LGHDT and YNNKEL (reference sequence). CDR3 nucleotides: TGTGCCAGCAGCCTCACCGGGACAGGGGGTTCACCCCTCCACTTT. Translating it yields CASSLTGTGGSPLHF.

The table lists this clone with a count of one. This chain links TRBV12-3 or TRBV12-4 with TRBJ1-1; D is ambiguous. Trimming removed 3 bases from V and 6 bases from J, with 8 bases in between. This CDR3 is 12 amino acids long. In DNA form, the CDR3 reads TGTGCCAGCAGTTTTTGGTCGGCTGAAGCTTTCTTT. Translating it yields CASSFWSAEAFF.

V is TRBV5-1 and J is TRBJ2-1; a possible D gene is TRBD1 (6 bases). V lost 4 bases to trimming and J lost 4 bases, with 15 bases between them. Germline lookup yields CDR1 SGHRS and CDR2 YFSETQ. This CDR3 has 15 amino acids. The CDR3 protein is CASSDTGSGYNEQFF. CDR3 nucleotide sequence: TGCGCCAGCAGCGATACAGGGTCTGGGTACAATGAGCAGTTCTTC.

The chain carries TRBV5-6 and TRBJ2-7; 8 bases map to TRBD1. Germline V gene lookup returns CDR1 SGHDT and CDR2 YYEEEE. This CDR3 has 14 residues. J lost 2 bases, V lost 4 bases, and 5 bases had no gene match. CDR3 nucleotides: TGTGCCAGCAGCAGGGACAGGATCACCTACGAGCAGTACTTC. Its translation: CASSRDRITYEQYF.

The V and J genes are TRBV7-2 and TRBJ2-3, with 7 positions matching TRBD2. CDR3 length equals 16 residues. The V gene's germline CDR1 is SGHTA and CDR2 FQGNSA. Trimming took 4 bases from V and 4 from J; bases not matched to a gene: 11. The CDR3 region has the DNA TGTGCCAGCAGCTCCGGACTAGACGAGGCGGCAGATACGCAGTATTTT. Encoded protein: CASSSGLDEAADTQYF.

The chain combines TRBV11-1 with TRBJ2-5; the D is unclear. Trimming took off 5 bases at V and 2 bases at J, with 3 bases between the two ends. In germline, CDR1 is SGHAT, CDR2 FQDESV (reference sequence). CDR3 length equals 11 residues. As DNA, the CDR3 is TGTGCCAGCAGCCAACAAGAGACCCAGTACTTC. This gives the protein CASSQQETQYF.

The chain employs TRBV5-1 and TRBJ2-3; 7 positions agree with TRBD2. Germline V gene lookup returns CDR1 SGHRS and CDR2 YFSETQ. The ends lost 4 bases at V and 3 bases at J; junction bases unmatched: 11. This CDR3 is built from 16 residues. In DNA, the CDR3 is TGCGCCAGCAGCCTTGGACTAGTTGGATTGACAGATACGCAGTATTTT. Amino acid sequence: CASSLGLVGLTDTQYF.

CDR3 region: CASSQGTGFEQFF. The CDR3 DNA reads TGCGCCAGCAGCCAGGGGACAGGGTTTGAGCAGTTCTTC. The chain links TRBV4-1 to TRBJ2-1; 9 bases match TRBD1. Germline loops: CDR1 MGHRA, CDR2 YSYEKL. The CDR3 covers 13 residues. V lost 3 bases to trimming and J lost 9 bases; unmatched junction nucleotides: 3.

The J gene is TRBJ1-2, the V gene TRBV18; D may be TRBD1 (5 bases). V was pared by 5 bases and J by 4 bases, with 11 bases between. This CDR3 comprises 13 residues. The V gene's germline CDR1 is KGHSH and CDR2 LQKENI. DNA for the CDR3: TGTGCCAGCTCAGACCAGGGTGGCTATGGCTACACCTTC. Translation: CASSDQGGYGYTF.

This clone was counted a single time. The V and J genes are TRBV12-3 or TRBV12-4 and TRBJ2-3; the D is unclear. V lost 4 bases and J 1 base, leaving 6 bases between the germline ends. The CDR3 sequence is 13 residues long. The CDR3 here is CASSSPGTDTQYF. The CDR3 bases are TGTGCCAGCAGTTCCCCGGGCACAGATACGCAGTATTTT.

This clone was seen only a few times. The chain employs TRBV5-1 and TRBJ1-1, with D unclear. V dropped 4 bases and J dropped 0 bases, with 13 bases sitting between them. CDR1 is SGHRS and CDR2 is YFSETQ in the germline V gene. This CDR3 spans 15 amino acids. The CDR3 sequence is CASSPGAGLNTEAFF. Written as DNA, the CDR3 is TGCGCCAGCAGCCCAGGAGCGGGGTTGAACACTGAAGCTTTCTTT.

The gene calls are TRBV5-1 and TRBJ1-1; tentatively, D is TRBD1 (5 bases). CDR3 size: 14 residues. The germline V and J ends were trimmed by 3 bases and 2 bases, with 11 bases remaining between them. Germline assignment: CDR1 SGHRS and CDR2 YFSETQ. CDR3 bases: TGCGCCAGCAGCTCAGACAGACGAAACACTGAAGCTTTCTTT. Translating gives CASSSDRRNTEAFF.

This chain connects TRBV7-2 to TRBJ2-7; 8 bases map to TRBD2. The CDR3 consists of 15 residues. Germline loops: CDR1 SGHTA, CDR2 FQGNSA. Trimming removed 1 base from V and 2 bases from J; junction bases left unmatched: 4. CDR3 in DNA: TGTGCCAGCAGCTTAGACCCGGGGGGGACCTACGAGCAGTACTTC. Encoded protein: CASSLDPGGTYEQYF.

The chain is built from TRBV4-1 and TRBJ2-1; 10 bases are a match to TRBD2. There are 15 residues in the CDR3. Trimming at V came to 1 base and at J to 9 bases, leaving 6 bases not matched to a gene. Germline V gene data show CDR1 as MGHRA and CDR2 as YSYEKL. The CDR3 sequence: CASSQGSGRAGEQFF. Here the CDR3 DNA reads TGCGCCAGCAGCCAAGGAAGCGGGAGGGCCGGTGAGCAGTTCTTC.